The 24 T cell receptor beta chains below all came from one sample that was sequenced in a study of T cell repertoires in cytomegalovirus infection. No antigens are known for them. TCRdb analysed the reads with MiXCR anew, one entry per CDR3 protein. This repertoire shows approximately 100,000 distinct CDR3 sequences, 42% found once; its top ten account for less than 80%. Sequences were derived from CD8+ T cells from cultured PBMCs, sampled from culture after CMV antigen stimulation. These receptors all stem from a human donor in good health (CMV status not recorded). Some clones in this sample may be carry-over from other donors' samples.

CDR3: CSAVPGLARAQYF. CDR3 sequence (DNA): TGCAGTGCTGTCCCGGGACTAGCCCGGGCCCAGTACTTC. The V call is TRBV20-1, the J call TRBJ2-5; TRBD2 agrees at 9 bases. From germline, CDR1 is DFQATT and CDR2 SNEGSKA (reference sequence). The CDR3 spans 13 residues. V gave up 5 bases and J gave up 9 bases; unmatched junction bases: 10.

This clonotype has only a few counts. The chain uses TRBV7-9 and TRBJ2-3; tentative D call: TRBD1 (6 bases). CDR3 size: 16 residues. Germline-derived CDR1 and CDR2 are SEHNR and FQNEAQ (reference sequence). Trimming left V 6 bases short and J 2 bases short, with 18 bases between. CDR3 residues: CASSTPQGIYTDTQYF. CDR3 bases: TGTGCCAGCAGTACTCCACAGGGAATTTACACAGATACGCAGTATTTT.

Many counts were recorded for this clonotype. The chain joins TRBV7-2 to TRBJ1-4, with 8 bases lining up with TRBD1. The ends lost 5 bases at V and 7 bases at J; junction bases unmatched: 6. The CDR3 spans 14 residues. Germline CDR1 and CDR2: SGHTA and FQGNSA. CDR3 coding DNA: TGTGCCAGCAGCCCAGCCGGGACAGGTGAAAAACTGTTTTTT. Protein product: CASSPAGTGEKLFF.

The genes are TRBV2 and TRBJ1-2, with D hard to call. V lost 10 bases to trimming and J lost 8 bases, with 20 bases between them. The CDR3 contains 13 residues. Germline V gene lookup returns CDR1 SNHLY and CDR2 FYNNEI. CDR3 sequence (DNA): TGTGCCATCTCGGACGGTCAGGTCGACGGCTACACCTTC. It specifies CAISDGQVDGYTF.

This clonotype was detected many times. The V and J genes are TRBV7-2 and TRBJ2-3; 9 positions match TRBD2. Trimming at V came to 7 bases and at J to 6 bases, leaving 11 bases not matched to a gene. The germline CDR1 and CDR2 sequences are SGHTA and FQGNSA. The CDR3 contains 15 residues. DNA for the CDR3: TGTGCCAGCACTCCCCCGGCGGGGGGGCCCGATACGCAGTATTTT. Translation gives CASTPPAGGPDTQYF.

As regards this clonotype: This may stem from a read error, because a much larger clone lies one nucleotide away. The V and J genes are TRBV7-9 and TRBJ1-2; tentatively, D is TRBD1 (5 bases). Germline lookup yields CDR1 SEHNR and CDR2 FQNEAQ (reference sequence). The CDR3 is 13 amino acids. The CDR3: CASSPVEGRGFTF. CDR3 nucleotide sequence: TGTGCCAGCAGCCCCGTCGAAGGGAGGGGCTTCACCTTC.

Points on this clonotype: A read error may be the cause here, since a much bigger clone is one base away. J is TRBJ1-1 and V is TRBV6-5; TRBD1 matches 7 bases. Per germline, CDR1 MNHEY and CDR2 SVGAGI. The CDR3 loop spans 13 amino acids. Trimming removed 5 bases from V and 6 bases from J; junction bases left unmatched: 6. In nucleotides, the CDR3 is TGTGCCAGCAGTCCCCAGGGGGGCCCTGAAGCTTTCTTT. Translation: CASSPQGGPEAFF.

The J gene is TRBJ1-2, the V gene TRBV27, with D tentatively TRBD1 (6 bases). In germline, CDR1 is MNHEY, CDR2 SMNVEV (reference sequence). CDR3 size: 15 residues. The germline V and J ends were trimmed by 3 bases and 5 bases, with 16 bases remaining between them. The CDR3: CASSFTRTDPYGYTF. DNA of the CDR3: TGTGCCAGCAGTTTCACAAGGACAGATCCTTATGGCTACACCTTC.

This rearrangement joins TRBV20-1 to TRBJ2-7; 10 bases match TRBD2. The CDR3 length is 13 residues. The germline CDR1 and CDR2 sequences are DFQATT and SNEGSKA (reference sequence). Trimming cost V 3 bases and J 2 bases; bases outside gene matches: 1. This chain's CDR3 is CSASTSGAYEQYF. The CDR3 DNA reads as TGCAGTGCTAGCACTAGCGGGGCCTACGAGCAGTACTTC.

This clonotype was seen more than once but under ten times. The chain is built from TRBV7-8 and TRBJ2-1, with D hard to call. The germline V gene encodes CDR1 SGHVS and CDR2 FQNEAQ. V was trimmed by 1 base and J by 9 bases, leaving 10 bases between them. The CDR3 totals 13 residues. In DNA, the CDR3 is TGTGCCAGCAGCTTAGAAGGGCCCCCTGAGCAGTTCTTC. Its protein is CASSLEGPPEQFF.

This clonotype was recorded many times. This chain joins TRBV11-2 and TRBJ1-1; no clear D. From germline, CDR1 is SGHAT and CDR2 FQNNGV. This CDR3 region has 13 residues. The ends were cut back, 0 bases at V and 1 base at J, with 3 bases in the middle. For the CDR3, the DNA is TGTGCCAGCAGCTTAGACCCGAACACTGAAGCTTTCTTT. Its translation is CASSLDPNTEAFF.

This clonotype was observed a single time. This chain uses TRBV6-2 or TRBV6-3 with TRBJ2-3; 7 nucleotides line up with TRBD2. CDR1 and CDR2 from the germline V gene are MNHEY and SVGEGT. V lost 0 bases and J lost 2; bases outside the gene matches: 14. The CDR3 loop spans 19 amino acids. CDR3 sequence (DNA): TGTGCCAGCAGTTACTCGATTTTAGATCGCGGGAGTCCCACAGATACGCAGTATTTT. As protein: CASSYSILDRGSPTDTQYF.

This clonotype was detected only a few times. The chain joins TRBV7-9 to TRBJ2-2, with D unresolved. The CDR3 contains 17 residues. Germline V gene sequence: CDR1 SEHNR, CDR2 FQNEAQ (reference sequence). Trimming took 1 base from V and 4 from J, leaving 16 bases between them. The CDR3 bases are TGTGCCAGCAGCTTAGAGGGCCAACCGCTTCTCACCGGGGAGCTGTTTTTT. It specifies CASSLEGQPLLTGELFF.

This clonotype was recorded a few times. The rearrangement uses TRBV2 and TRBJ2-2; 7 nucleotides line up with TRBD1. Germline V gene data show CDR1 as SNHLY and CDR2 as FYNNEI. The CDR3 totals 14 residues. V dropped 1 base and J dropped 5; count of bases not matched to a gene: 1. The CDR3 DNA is TGTGCCAGCAGTGAAGGACAGGGAACCGGGGAGCTGTTTTTT. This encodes CASSEGQGTGELFF.

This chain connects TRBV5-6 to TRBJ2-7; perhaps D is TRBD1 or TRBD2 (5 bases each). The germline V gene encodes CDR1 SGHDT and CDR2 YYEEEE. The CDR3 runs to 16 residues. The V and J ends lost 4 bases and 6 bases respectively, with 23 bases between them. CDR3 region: CASSTRDRAPGLEQYF. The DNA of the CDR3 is TGTGCCAGCAGCACACGGGACCGCGCCCCGGGCCTCGAGCAGTACTTC. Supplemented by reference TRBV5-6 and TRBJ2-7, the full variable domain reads DAGVTQSPTHLIKTRGQQVTLRCSPKSGHDTVSWYQQALGQGPQFIFQYYEEEERQRGNFPDRFSGHQFPNYSSELNVNALLLGDSALYLCASSTRDRAPGLEQYFGPGTRLTVT.

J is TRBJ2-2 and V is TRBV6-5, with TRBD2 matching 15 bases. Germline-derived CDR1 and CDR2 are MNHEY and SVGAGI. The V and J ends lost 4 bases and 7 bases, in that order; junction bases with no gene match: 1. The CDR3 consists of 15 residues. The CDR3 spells CASSSGLAGGGELFF. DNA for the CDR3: TGTGCCAGCAGTTCGGGACTAGCGGGGGGCGGGGAGCTGTTTTTT.

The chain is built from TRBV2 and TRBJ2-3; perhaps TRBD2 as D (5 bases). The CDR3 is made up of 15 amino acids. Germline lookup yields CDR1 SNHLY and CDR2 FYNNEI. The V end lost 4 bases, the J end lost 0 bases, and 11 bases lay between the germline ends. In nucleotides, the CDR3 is TGTGCCAGCAGTGTGTCTACTAGTAGCACAGATACGCAGTATTTT. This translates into CASSVSTSSTDTQYF.

This CDR3 is CASSFILGDRGQTDTQYF. The DNA for the CDR3 is TGTGCCAGCAGCTTCATCCTAGGGGACAGGGGGCAAACAGATACGCAGTATTTT. The chain joins TRBV7-4 to TRBJ2-3, with 12 positions matching TRBD1. Germline CDR1 and CDR2: SGHVT and SQSDAQ. The CDR3 length is 18 residues. The J segment lost 3 bases and the V segment lost 3 bases, leaving 10 bases of the junction unmatched.

The CDR3 here is CASSPETGRYTEAFF. The CDR3 nucleotides read TGCGCCAGCAGCCCGGAGACAGGGCGGTACACTGAAGCTTTCTTT. The chain carries TRBV5-1 and TRBJ1-1; 7 bases align to TRBD1. The CDR3 runs 15 residues. V was pared by 4 bases and J by 3 bases, with 9 bases of the junction left unmatched. Germline CDR1 is SGHRS and CDR2 is YFSETQ.

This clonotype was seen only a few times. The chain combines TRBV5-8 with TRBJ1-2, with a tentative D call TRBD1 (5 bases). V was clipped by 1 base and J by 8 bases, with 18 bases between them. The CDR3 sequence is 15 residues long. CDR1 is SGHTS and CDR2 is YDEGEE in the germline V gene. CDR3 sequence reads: CASSLLGGRGDGYTF. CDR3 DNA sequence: TGTGCCAGCAGCTTGTTGGGTGGGAGAGGGGACGGCTACACCTTC. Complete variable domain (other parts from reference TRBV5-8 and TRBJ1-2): EAGVTQSPTHLIKTRGQQATLRCSPISGHTSVYWYQQALGLGLQFLLWYDEGEERNRGNFPPRFSGRQFPNYSSELNVNALELEDSALYLCASSLLGGRGDGYTFGSGTRLTVV.

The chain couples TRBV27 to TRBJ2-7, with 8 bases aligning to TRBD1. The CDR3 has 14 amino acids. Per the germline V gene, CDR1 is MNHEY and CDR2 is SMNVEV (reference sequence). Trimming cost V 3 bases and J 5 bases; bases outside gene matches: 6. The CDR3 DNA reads TGTGCCAGCAGTTTTCAGGGGGCACGGAACGAGCAGTACTTC. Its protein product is CASSFQGARNEQYF.

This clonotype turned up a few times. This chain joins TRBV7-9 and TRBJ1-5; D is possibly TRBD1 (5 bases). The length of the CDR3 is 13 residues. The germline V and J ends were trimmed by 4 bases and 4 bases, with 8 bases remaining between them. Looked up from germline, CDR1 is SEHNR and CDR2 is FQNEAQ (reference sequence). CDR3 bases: TGTGCCAGCAGCTCCGGGGCTAATCAGCCCCAGCATTTT. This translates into CASSSGANQPQHF.

The CDR3 sequence: CASSPRGAYNEQFF. CDR3 DNA sequence: TGTGCCAGCAGCCCTAGGGGGGCCTACAATGAGCAGTTCTTC. This chain uses TRBV7-2 with TRBJ2-1, with D perhaps matching TRBD1 or TRBD2 (6 bases each). The germline V gene encodes CDR1 SGHTA and CDR2 FQGNSA. This CDR3 region has 14 residues. The V end lost 5 bases, the J end lost 2 bases, and 10 bases lay between the germline ends.

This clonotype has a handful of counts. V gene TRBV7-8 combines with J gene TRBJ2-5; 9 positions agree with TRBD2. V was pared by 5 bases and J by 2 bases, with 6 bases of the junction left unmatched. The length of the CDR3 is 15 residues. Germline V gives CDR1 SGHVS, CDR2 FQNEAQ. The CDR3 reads CASSTRLAEQETQYF. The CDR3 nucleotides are TGTGCCAGCAGCACAAGACTAGCGGAACAAGAGACCCAGTACTTC.